This TCR beta chain was retrieved from a study of Tregs in tolerant kidney transplant recipients (dated by TCRdb to between 2019 and 2020). Regarding the study in general: TCRbeta sequencing was used in the study to identify donor-specific regulatory T cells before combined kidney and bone marrow transplantation, and the identified cells were then tracked after transplant. Study-wide conclusions, independent of this receptor: PCR primers changed over time for some patients, so nucleotide-level comparison across those patients' samples was not possible. Expanding Tregs with activated donor B cells appeared to identify the most biologically relevant and donor-specific TCRbeta repertoire. Because only a small number of patients were included, the study had limitations, and the results will need to be validated in larger populations as well as under other immunosuppression protocols. Biological reproducibility was not directly addressed, though technical replication error appeared minimal. Donor-specific Treg expansion was found to exceed global Treg expansion in tolerant patients, suggesting antigen-driven rather than nonspecific expansion.

The transplants used related donors along with nonmyeloablative bone marrow transplantation, and in the human trials mixed chimerism was transient. Thawed PBMCs were FACS-sorted into unstimulated Tregs (CD4+CD25+CD127-), CD4+ non-Tregs (CD4+CD25-), CD4 cells and CD8 cells. The patients were several recipients of combined kidney and bone marrow transplants from the ITN036ST trial, and samples were available only from these trial subjects. Healthy control blood was processed to PBMCs by Ficoll density gradient and cryopreserved, and patient PBMCs were collected before and after transplant. Of note for this clone: The antigen it recognizes is unknown. Per-base qualities were not stored, and no clone one base away is much larger.

Genomic DNA was extracted from sorted cells with the QIAGEN DNeasy Blood and Tissue Kit for TCRbeta CDR3 sequencing. High-throughput TCRbeta CDR3 sequencing, including PCR amplification with bias correction and internal controls, was performed commercially through immunoSEQ. On the study's bioinformatics: A unique productive TCRbeta sequence was defined by the CDR3 nucleotide sequence when primers matched, and otherwise by the CDR3 amino acid sequence together with the Vbeta and Jbeta genes. To correct sorting error, sequences shared between sorted populations at a frequency ratio of 2:1 or less were removed; the rest were assigned to the higher population. Donor-reactive sequences were defined as at least 5-fold expanded in CFSE-low cells versus unstimulated cells, with frequency of at least 0.01% in CFSE-low cells. Repertoire divergence was quantified by Jensen-Shannon divergence using the top 100 TCRbeta sequences ranked by frequency. For any sample with multiple sequencing runs, sorting error was corrected in each run separately before the runs were pooled. What TCRdb holds here is the immuneACCESS table cut down to in-frame rearrangements. Part of the clones is not present; checked against another copy, under half of the missing clones reflect an unresolved V gene, and the others are unexplained. That table furnishes V, J and clone size, whereas the DNA furnished D and trimming. The sample includes some 47,000 clones, with roughly nine tenths observed a single time. About 16% of the sample lies in the top ten.

The CDR1 and CDR2 encoded by the germline V gene (reference sequence) are LNHDA and SQIVND. The CDR3 numbers 13 residues from cysteine through phenylalanine. Only the CDR3 part of the read is kept: 39 bases, read in frame from the first base. The germline V and J ends show losses of 6 bases and 3 bases respectively, and no gene match explains 4 bases of the junction. The TCR comes from a human patient who received a combined kidney and bone marrow transplant. Post transplant, some T cells may arise from the graft donor. The sequence is built from TRBV19 and TRBJ2-7; TRBD1 lines up with 8 middle nucleotides. Sequencing was performed on CD8+ T cells from blood (PBMCs), taken 12 months after the transplant. The sequence in DNA is TGTGCCAGTAGCCACGGACAGGGCTACGAGCAGTACTTC. Its protein product is CASSHGQGYEQYF.